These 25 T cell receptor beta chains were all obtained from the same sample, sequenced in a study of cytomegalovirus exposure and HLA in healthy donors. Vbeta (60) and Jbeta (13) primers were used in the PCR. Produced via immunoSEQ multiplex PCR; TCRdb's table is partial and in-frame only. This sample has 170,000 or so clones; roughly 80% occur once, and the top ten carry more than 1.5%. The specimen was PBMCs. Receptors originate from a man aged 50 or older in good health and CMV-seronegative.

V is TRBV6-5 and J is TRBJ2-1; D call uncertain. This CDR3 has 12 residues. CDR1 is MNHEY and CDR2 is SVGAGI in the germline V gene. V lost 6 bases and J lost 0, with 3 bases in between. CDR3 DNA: TGTGCCAGCAGGGCCTCCTACAATGAGCAGTTCTTC. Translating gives CASRASYNEQFF.

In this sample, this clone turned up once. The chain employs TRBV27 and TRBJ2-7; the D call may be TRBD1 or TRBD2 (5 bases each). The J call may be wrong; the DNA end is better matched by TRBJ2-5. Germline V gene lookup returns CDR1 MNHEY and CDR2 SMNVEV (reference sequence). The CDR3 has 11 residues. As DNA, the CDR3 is TGTGCCAGCAGTTGGGGACAGACCCAGTACTTC. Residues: CASSWGQTQYF.

The CDR3 here is CASSPGQGNTEAFF. The DNA of the CDR3 is TGTGCCAGCAGCCCCGGACAGGGAAACACTGAAGCTTTCTTT. The chain links TRBV7-8 to TRBJ1-1, with 8 bases matching TRBD1. With V trimmed by 5 bases and J by 2 bases, 4 bases remained unmatched. Germline CDR1 and CDR2: SGHVS and FQNEAQ. This CDR3 comprises 14 residues.

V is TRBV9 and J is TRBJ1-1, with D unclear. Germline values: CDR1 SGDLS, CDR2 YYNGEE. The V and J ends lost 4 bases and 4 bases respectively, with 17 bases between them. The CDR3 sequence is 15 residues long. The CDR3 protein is CASSQIYGTGTEAFF. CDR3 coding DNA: TGTGCCAGCAGCCAAATCTATGGAACGGGCACTGAAGCTTTCTTT.

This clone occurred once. The CDR3 reads CASSPIGQGNTGELFF. In nucleotides, the CDR3 is TGTGCCAGCTCACCAATAGGACAGGGTAACACCGGGGAGCTGTTTTTT. The chain employs TRBV18 and TRBJ2-2; 8 nucleotides line up with TRBD1. CDR1 and CDR2 (germline): KGHSH, LQKENI. This CDR3 has 16 amino acids. The V segment lost 2 bases and the J segment 2 bases; nucleotides outside the gene matches: 4.

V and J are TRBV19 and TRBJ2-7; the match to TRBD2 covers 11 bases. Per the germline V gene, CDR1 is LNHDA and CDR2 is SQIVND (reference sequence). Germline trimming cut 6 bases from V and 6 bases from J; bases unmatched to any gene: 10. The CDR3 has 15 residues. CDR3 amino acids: CASRISGRALTEQYF. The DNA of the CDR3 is TGTGCCAGTAGAATTAGCGGGAGGGCCTTAACCGAGCAGTACTTC.

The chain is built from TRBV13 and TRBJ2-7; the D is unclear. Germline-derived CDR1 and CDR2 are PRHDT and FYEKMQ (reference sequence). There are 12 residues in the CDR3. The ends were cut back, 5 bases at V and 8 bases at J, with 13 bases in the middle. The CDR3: CASSVNSPKQYF. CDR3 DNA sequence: TGTGCCAGCAGCGTCAACAGTCCCAAGCAGTACTTC.

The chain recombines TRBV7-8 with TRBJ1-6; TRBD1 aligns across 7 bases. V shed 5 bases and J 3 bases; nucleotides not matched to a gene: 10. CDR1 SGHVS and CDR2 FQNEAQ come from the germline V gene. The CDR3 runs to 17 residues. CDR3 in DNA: TGTGCCAGCAGCGCGACAGGGATTGGCCACTATAATTCACCCCTCCACTTT. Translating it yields CASSATGIGHYNSPLHF.

CDR3 sequence reads: CSATSGTQYF. The CDR3 DNA follows: TGCAGTGCTACCAGCGGAACCCAGTACTTC. V gene TRBV20-1 combines with J gene TRBJ2-5, with a possible D match to TRBD2 (5 bases). The CDR3 is made up of 10 amino acids. Deletions cut 4 bases from V and 8 bases from J, with 8 bases between. CDR1 and CDR2 (germline): DFQATT, SNEGSKA (reference sequence).

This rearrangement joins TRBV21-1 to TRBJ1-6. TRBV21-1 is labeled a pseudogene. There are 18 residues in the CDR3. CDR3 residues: CASTTAPGDFLGNSPLHF. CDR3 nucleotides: TGTGCCAGCACAACCGCCCCCGGGGATTTTTTGGGGAATTCACCCCTCCACTTT.

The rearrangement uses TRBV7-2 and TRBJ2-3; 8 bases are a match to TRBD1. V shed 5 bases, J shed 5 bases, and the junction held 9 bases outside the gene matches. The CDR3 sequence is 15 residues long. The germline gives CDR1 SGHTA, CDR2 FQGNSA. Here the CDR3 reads CASSRSQGAGDTQYF. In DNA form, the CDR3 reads TGTGCCAGCAGCCGGTCGCAGGGGGCAGGAGATACGCAGTATTTT.

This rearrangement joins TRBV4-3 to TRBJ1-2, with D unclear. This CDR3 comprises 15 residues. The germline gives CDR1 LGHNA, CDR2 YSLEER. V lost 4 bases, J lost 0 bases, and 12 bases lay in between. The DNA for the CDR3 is TGCGCCAGCAGCCGAGGGATCTCTTCTAACTATGGCTACACCTTC. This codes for CASSRGISSNYGYTF.

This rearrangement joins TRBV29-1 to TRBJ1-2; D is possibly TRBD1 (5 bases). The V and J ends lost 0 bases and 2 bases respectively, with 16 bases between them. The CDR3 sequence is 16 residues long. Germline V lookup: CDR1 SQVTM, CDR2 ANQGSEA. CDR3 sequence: CSVEDPRERANYGYTF. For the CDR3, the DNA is TGCAGCGTTGAAGACCCCAGGGAAAGGGCCAACTATGGCTACACCTTC.

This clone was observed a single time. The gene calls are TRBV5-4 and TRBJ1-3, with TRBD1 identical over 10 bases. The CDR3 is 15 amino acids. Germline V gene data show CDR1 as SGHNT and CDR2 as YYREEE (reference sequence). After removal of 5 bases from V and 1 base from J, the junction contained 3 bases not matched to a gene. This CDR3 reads CASSRQGASGNTIYF. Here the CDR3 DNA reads TGTGCCAGCAGTCGACAGGGGGCGTCTGGAAACACCATATATTTT. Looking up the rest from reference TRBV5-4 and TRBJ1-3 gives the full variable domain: ETGVTQSPTHLIKTRGQQVTLRCSSQSGHNTVSWYQQALGQGPQFIFQYYREEENGRGNFPPRFSGLQFPNYSSELNVNALELDDSALYLCASSRQGASGNTIYFGEGSWLTVV.

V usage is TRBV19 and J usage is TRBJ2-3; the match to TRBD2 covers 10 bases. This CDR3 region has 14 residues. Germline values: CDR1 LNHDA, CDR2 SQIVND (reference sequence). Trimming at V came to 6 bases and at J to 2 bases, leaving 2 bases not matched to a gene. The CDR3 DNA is TGTGCCAGTAGCGGACTAGCGGCCACAGATACGCAGTATTTT. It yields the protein CASSGLAATDTQYF.

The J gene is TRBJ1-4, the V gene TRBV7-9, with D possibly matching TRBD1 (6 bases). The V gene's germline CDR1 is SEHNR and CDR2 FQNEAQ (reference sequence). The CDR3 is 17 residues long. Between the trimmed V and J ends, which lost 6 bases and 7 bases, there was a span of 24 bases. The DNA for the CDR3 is TGTGCCAGCAGACCACCATTCAGGGCCCTAGGGGGTGAAAAACTGTTTTTT. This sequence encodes CASRPPFRALGGEKLFF. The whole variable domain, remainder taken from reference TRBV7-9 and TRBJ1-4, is DTGVSQNPRHKITKRGQNVTFRCDPISEHNRLYWYRQTLGQGPEFLTYFQNEAQLEKSRLLSDRFSAERPKGSFSTLEIQRTEQGDSAMYLCASRPPFRALGGEKLFFGSGTQLSVL.

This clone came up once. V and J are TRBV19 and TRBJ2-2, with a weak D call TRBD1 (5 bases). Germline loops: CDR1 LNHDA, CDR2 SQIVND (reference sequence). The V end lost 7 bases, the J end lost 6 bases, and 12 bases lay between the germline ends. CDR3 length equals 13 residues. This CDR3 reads CASTNPGPGELFF. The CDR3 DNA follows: TGTGCCAGTACCAATCCAGGGCCCGGGGAGCTGTTTTTT.

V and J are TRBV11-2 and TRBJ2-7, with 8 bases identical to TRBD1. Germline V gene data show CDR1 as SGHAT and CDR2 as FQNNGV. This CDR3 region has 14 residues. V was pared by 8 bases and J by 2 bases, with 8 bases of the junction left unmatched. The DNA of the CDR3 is TGTGCCAGCGAGGGGTCAGGGGGCACCTACGAGCAGTACTTC. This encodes CASEGSGGTYEQYF.

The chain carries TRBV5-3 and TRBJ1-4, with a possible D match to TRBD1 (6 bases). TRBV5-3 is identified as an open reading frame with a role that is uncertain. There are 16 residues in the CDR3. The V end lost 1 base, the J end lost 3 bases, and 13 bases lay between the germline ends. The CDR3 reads CARSLTGKRSNEKLFF. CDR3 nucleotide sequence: TGTGCCAGAAGCTTGACAGGGAAGAGGTCTAATGAAAAACTGTTTTTT.

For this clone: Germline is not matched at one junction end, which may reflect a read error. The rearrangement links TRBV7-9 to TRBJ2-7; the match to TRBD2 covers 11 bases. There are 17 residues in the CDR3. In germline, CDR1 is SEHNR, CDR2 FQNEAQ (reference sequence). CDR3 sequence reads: CSSSPSGGLLRPYEQYF. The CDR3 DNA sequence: TGTTCCAGCAGCCCTAGCGGGGGGCTCCTCCGCCCCTACGAGCAGTACTTC.

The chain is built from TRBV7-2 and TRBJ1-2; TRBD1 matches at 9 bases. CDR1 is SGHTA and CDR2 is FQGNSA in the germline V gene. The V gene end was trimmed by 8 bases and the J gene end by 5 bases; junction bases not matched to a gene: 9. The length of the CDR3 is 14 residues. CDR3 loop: CASGQGPTIYGYTF. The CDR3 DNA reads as TGTGCCAGCGGACAGGGGCCGACCATTTATGGCTACACCTTC.

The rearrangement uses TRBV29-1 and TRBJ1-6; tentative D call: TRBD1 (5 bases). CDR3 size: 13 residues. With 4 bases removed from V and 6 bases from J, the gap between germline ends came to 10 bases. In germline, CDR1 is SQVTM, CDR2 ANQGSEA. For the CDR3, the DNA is TGCAGCGTTGTTGAGACAGCTAATTCACCCCTCCACTTT. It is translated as CSVVETANSPLHF.

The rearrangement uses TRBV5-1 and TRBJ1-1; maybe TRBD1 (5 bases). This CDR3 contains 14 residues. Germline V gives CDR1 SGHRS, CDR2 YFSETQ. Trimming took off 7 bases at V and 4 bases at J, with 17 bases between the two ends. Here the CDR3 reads CASGAGQGLTEAFF. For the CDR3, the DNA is TGCGCCAGCGGGGCAGGTCAGGGTCTCACTGAAGCTTTCTTT.

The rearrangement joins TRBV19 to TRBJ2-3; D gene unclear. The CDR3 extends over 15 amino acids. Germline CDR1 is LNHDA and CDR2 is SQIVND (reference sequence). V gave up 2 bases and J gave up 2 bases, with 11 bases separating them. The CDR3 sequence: CASSIFGGSTDTQYF. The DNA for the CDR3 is TGTGCCAGTAGTATATTCGGCGGATCCACAGATACGCAGTATTTT.

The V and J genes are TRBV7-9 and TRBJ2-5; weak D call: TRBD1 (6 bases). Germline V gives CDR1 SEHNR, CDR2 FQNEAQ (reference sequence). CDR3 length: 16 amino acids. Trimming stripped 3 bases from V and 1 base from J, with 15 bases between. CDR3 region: CASSLVTGTPQETQYF. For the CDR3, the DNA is TGTGCCAGCAGCTTGGTGACAGGAACCCCCCAAGAGACCCAGTACTTC.